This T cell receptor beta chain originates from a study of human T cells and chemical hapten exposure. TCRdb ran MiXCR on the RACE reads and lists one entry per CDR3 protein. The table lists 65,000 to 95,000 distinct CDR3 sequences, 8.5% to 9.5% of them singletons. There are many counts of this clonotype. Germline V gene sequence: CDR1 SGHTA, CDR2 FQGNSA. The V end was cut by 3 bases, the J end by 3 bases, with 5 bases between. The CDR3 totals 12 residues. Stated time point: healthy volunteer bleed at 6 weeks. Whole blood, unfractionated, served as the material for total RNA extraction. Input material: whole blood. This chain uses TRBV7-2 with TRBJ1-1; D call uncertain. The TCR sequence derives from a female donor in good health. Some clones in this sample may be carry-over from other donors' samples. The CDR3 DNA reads TGTGCCAGCAGCTTGGGATACACTGAAGCTTTCTTT. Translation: CASSLGYTEAFF.